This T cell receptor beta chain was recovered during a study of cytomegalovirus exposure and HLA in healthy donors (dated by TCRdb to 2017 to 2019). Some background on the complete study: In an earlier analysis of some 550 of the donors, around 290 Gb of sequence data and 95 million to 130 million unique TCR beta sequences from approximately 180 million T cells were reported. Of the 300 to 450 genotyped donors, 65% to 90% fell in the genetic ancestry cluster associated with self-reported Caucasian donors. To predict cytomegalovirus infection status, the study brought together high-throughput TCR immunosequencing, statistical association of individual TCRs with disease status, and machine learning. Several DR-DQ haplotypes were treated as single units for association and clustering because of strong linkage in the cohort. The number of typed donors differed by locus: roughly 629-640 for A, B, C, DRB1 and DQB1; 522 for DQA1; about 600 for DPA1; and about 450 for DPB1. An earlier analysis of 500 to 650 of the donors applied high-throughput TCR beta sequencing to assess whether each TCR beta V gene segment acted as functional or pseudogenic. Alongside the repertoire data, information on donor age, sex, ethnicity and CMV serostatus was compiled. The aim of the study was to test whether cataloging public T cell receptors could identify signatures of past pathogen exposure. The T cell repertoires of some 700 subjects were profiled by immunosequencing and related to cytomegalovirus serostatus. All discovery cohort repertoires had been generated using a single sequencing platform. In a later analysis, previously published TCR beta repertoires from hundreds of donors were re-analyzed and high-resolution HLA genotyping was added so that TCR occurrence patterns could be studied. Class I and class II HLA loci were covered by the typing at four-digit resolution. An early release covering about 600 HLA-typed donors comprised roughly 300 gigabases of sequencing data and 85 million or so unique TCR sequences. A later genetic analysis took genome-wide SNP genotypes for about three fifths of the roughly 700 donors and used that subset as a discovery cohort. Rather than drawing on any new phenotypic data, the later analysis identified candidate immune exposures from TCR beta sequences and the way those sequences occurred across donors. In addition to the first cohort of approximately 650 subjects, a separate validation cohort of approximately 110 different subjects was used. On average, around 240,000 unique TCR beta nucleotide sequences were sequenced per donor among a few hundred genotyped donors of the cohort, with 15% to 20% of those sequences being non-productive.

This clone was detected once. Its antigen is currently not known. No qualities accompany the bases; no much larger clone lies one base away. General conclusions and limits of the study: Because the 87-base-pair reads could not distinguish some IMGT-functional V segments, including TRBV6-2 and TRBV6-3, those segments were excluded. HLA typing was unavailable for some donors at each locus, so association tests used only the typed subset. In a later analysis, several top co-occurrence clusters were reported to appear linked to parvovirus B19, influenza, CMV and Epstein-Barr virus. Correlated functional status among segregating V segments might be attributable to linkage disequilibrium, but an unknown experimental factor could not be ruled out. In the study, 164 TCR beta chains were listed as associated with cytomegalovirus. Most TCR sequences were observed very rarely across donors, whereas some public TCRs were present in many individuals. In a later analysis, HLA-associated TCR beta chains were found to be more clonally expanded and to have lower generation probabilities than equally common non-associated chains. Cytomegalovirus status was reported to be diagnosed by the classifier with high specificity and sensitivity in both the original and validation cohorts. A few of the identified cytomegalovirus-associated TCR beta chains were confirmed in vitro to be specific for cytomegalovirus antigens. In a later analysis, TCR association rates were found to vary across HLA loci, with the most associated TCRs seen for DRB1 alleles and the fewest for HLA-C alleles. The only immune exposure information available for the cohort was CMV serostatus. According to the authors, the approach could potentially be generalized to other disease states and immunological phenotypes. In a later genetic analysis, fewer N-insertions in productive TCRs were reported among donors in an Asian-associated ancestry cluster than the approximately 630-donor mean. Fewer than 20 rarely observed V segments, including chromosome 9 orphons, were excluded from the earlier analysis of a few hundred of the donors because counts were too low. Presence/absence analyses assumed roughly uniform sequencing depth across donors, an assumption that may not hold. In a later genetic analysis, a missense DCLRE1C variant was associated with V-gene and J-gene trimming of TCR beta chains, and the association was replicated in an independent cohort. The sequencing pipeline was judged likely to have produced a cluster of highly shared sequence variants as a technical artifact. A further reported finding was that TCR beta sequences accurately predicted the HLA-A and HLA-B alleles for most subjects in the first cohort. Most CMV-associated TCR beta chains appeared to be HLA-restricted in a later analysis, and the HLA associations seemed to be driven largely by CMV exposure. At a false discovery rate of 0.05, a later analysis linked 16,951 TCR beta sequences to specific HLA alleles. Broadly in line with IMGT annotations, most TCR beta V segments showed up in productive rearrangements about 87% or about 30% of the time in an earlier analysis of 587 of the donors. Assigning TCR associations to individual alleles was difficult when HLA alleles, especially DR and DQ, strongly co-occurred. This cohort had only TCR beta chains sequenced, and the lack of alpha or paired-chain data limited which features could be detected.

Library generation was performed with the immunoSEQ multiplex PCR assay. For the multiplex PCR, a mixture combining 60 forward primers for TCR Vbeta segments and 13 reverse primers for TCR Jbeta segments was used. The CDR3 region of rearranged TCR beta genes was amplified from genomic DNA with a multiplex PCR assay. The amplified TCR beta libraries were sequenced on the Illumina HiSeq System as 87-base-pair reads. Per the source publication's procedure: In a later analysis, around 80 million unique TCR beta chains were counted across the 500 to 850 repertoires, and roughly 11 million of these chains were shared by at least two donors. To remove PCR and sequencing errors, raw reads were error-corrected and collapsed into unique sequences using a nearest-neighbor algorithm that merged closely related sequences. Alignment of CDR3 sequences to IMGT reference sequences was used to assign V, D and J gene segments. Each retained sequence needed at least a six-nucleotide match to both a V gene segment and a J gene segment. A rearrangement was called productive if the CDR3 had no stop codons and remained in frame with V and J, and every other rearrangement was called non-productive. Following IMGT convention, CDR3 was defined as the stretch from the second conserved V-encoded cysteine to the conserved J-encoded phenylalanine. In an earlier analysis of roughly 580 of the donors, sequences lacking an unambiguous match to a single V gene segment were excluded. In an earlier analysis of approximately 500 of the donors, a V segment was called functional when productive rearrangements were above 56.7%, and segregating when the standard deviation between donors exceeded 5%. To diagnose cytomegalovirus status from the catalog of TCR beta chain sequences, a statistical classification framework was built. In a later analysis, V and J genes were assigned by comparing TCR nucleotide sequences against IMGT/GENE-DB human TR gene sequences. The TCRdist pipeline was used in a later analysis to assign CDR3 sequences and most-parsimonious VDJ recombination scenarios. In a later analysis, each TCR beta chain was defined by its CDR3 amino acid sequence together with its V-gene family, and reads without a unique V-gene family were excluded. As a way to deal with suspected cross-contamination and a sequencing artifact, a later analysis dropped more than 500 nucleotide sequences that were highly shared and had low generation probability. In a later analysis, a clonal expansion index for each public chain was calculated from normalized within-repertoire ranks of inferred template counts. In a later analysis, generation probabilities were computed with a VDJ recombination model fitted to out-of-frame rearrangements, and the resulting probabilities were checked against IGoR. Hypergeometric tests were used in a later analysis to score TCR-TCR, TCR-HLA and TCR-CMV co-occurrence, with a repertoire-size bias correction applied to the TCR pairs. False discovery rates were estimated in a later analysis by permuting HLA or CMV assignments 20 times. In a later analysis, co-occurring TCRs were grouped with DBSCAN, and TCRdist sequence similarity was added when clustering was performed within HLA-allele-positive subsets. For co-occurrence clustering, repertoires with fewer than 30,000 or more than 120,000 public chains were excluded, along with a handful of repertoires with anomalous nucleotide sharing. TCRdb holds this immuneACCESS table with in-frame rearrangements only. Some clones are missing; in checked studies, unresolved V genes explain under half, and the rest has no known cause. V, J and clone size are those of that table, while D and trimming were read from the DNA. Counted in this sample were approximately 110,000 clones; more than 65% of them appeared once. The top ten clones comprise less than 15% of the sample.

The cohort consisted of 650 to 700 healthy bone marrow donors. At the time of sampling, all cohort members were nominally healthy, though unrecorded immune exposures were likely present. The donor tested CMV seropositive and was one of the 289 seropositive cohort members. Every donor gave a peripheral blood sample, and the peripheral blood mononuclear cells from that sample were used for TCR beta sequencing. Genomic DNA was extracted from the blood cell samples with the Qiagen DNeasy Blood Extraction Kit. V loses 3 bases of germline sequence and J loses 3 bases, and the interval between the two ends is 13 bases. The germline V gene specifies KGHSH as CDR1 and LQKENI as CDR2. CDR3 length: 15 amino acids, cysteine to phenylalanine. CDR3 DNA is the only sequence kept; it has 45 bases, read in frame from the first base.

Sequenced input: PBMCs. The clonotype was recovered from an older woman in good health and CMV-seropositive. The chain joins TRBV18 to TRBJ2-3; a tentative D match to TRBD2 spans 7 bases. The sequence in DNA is TGTGCCAGCTCACCCCTAGGGGGGGAAACAGATACGCAGTATTTT. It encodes CASSPLGGETDTQYF.